The source of this TCR beta chain is a study of blood T cell repertoires in COVID-19. Sequenced by immunoSEQ multiplex PCR; TCRdb stores in-frame clones only, minus some. This table has approximately 150,000 clones, 84% appearing once. Per the germline V gene, CDR1 is LGHDT and CDR2 is YNNKEL (reference sequence). V shed 6 bases, J shed 3 bases, and the junction held 6 bases outside the gene matches. CDR3 length: 15 amino acids. Sequencing was performed on peripheral blood. The chain combines TRBV3-1 (or the pseudogene TRBV3-2) with TRBJ1-2, with TRBD1 identical over 11 bases. The source is a man aged 55 to 70 with acute or convalescent COVID-19. Here the CDR3 DNA reads TGTGCCAGCAGTCTTGGACAGGGGGCCTACTATGGCTACACCTTC. Translated, it gives CASSLGQGAYYGYTF.